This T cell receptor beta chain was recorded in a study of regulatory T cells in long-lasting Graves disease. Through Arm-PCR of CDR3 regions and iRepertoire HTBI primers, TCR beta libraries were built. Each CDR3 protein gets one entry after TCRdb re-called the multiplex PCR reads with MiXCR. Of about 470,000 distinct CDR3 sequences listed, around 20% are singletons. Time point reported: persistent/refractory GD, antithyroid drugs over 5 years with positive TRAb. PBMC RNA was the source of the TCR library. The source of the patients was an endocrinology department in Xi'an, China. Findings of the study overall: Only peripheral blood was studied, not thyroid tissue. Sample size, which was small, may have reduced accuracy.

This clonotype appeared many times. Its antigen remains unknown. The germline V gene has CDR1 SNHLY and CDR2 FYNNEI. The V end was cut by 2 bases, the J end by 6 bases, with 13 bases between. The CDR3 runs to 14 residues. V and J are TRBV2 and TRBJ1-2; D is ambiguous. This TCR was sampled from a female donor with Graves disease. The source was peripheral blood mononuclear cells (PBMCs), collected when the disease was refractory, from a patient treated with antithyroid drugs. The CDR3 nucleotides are TGTGCCAGCAGTGAATACCTACAGAGGGATGGCTACACCTTC. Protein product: CASSEYLQRDGYTF.